The clone carrying this TCR beta chain appeared a single time. V was pared by 3 bases and J by 8 bases, with 7 bases between. Germline assignment: CDR1 LGHDT and CDR2 YNNKEL (reference sequence). This CDR3 is 11 amino acids long. Enrollees, about 18 to 89 years old, lived in about two dozen US areas. Participants' reported clinical history set cohort assignment. Recovered status applied to Cohort 3 donors who had two consecutive negative PCRs. It also applied to those with clearance or with symptom resolution. Original processing methods: Reference gene primer amplification gave nucleated cell count estimates. TCRdb keeps only in-frame clones here, not all; method: immunoSEQ multiplex PCR. V, J and clone size derive from that table, while D and trimming were established from the DNA sequence. Of approximately 180,000 clones listed, roughly 88% are singletons. The sample originates from a study of blood T cell repertoires in COVID-19.

J is TRBJ1-1 and V is TRBV3-1 (or the pseudogene TRBV3-2); no firm D call. The clonotype comes from a man aged 45 to 65 who had recovered from COVID-19. Sample: PBMCs or T cells enriched from blood (not recorded which). Here the CDR3 DNA reads TGTGCCAGCAGCCAGGGCAGAGAAGCTTTCTTT. This codes for CASSQGREAFF.